A single T cell receptor beta chain is shown here with its context. These data come from a study of T cell changes during pregnancy in multiple sclerosis. Produced via immunoSEQ multiplex PCR; TCRdb's table is partial and in-frame only. Seen here are about 38,000 clones, 90% to 95% observed once, and the top ten hold over 0.3%. Germline CDR1 is GTSNPN and CDR2 is SVGIG (reference sequence). The CDR3 covers 13 residues. J was trimmed by 5 bases and V by 2 bases; bases with no gene match: 4. The source was CD4+ T cells from peripheral blood mononuclear cells, collected in the third trimester of pregnancy. The clonotype comes from a female donor in good health, enrolled as a control in a pregnancy study. V usage is TRBV30 and J usage is TRBJ2-5, with TRBD2 matching over 8 bases. CDR3 protein: CAWSPPGGETQYF. Here the CDR3 DNA reads TGTGCCTGGAGTCCCCCGGGGGGGGAGACCCAGTACTTC. The full variable domain, completed using reference TRBV30 and TRBJ2-5, is SQTIHQWPATLVQPVGSPLSLECTVEGTSNPNLYWYRQAAGRGLQLLFYSVGIGQISSEVPQNLSASRPQDRQFILSSKKLLLSDSGFYLCAWSPPGGETQYFGPGTRLLVL.